Shown below are 28 T cell receptor beta chains from a single sample sequenced in a study of shared T cell receptors in the human thymus. Repertoires were generated with immunoSEQ multiplex PCR, while TCRdb's copy carries only in-frame clones and drops some. The sample lists hundreds of thousands of clones; around 87% were seen once. The sample also formed part of further work on human thymus T cells.

Sequences were obtained from thymocytes. The receptors were gathered from a boy younger than two with a congenital heart defect.

The V and J genes are TRBV28 and TRBJ1-2; possible D gene TRBD1, 6 bases. Trimming removed 1 base from V and 0 bases from J, with 15 bases in between. The CDR3 is made up of 17 amino acids. Germline CDR1 MDHEN, CDR2 SYDVKM. In DNA, the CDR3 is TGTGCCAGCAGTTTATTGGGGGCGCGGAACGCTAACTATGGCTACACCTTC. It translates to CASSLLGARNANYGYTF.

This clone has more than one count but fewer than ten. The chain links TRBV7-9 to TRBJ2-5, with TRBD1 matching 9 bases. The germline CDR1 and CDR2 sequences are SEHNR and FQNEAQ (reference sequence). V was clipped by 3 bases and J by 4 bases; unmatched bases: 9. The length of the CDR3 is 16 residues. DNA of the CDR3: TGTGCCAGCAGCTTCTTGGACAGGGGTTTGAGAGAGACCCAGTACTTC. It specifies CASSFLDRGLRETQYF.

This sequence joins TRBV6-5 and TRBJ2-1; TRBD2 matches 7 bases. Germline V lookup: CDR1 MNHEY, CDR2 SVGAGI. V shed 4 bases and J 6 bases; nucleotides not matched to a gene: 9. This CDR3 has 15 residues. The CDR3 bases are TGTGCCAGCAGTTGTAGGCCGGGACTAACCAATGAGCAGTTCTTC. This sequence encodes CASSCRPGLTNEQFF.

The sample holds one count of this clone. The V gene is TRBV18, the J gene TRBJ1-4, with D tentatively TRBD1 (6 bases). The CDR3 is made up of 13 amino acids. CDR1 and CDR2 (germline): KGHSH, LQKENI. V was pared by 2 bases and J by 7 bases, with 8 bases between. The CDR3 DNA follows: TGTGCCAGCTCACCATTGGACAGTGAAAAACTGTTTTTT. Amino acid sequence: CASSPLDSEKLFF.

This chain connects TRBV6-1 to TRBJ2-1, with D uncertain. V lost 1 base to trimming and J lost 0 bases, with 19 bases between them. Per the germline V gene, CDR1 is MNHNS and CDR2 is SASEGT. The CDR3 is 19 residues long. In DNA, the CDR3 is TGTGCCAGCAGTGAAGGCCGCCTAAGCTACCACCTCTCCTACAATGAGCAGTTCTTC. Translated, it gives CASSEGRLSYHLSYNEQFF.

CDR3 sequence reads: CATSRAQGASGNTIYF. The CDR3 coding sequence is TGTGCCACCAGCAGAGCTCAGGGGGCATCTGGAAACACCATATATTTT. The chain has TRBV15 and TRBJ1-3; 8 bases fit TRBD1. This CDR3 contains 16 residues. With V trimmed by 1 base and J by 1 base, 3 bases remained unmatched. Germline CDR1 and CDR2: LNHNV and YYDKDF (reference sequence).

This clone showed up just once. The CDR3 protein is CASSQDRQGNTEAFF. CDR3 in DNA: TGCGCCAGCAGCCAAGATAGGCAGGGAAACACTGAAGCTTTCTTT. The chain recombines TRBV4-3 with TRBJ1-1; weak D call: TRBD1 (5 bases). The CDR3 sequence is 15 residues long. The germline V and J ends were trimmed by 0 bases and 2 bases, with 10 bases remaining between them. Germline values: CDR1 LGHNA, CDR2 YSLEER.

The rearrangement links TRBV27 to TRBJ1-6; the D is unclear. CDR1 is MNHEY and CDR2 is SMNVEV in the germline V gene (reference sequence). The germline V and J ends were trimmed by 2 bases and 9 bases, with 8 bases remaining between them. CDR3 length: 13 residues. CDR3 in DNA: TGTGCCAGCAGTTTAGACCCAGGTTCACCCCTCCACTTT. Translation: CASSLDPGSPLHF.

The rearrangement joins TRBV10-1 to TRBJ1-5; 9 nucleotides match TRBD1. Germline CDR1 is WNHNN and CDR2 is SYGVQD (reference sequence). This CDR3 contains 14 residues. The junction had 6 bases not matched to a gene; V was cut back by 8 bases and J by 4 bases. This CDR3 reads CASPQGAINQPQHF. CDR3 DNA: TGCGCCAGCCCACAGGGGGCGATTAATCAGCCCCAGCATTTT.

The gene calls are TRBV7-2 and TRBJ2-5; 7 bases map to TRBD1. The CDR3 is made up of 16 amino acids. Germline loops: CDR1 SGHTA, CDR2 FQGNSA. V lost 8 bases and J lost 2; bases outside the gene matches: 14. CDR3 bases: TGTGCCAGCGGGCGTAAGACAGGGCGTCGACAAGAGACCCAGTACTTC. Protein sequence: CASGRKTGRRQETQYF.

The V and J genes are TRBV5-4 and TRBJ2-1, with 9 bases that match TRBD1. This CDR3 spans 14 amino acids. The J segment lost 9 bases and the V segment lost 0 bases, leaving 4 bases of the junction unmatched. Germline values: CDR1 SGHNT, CDR2 YYREEE (reference sequence). CDR3 DNA sequence: TGTGCCAGCAGCTTGGCCCTGACAGGGGGTGAGCAGTTCTTC. It translates to CASSLALTGGEQFF.

This chain joins TRBV11-2 and TRBJ2-4; tentative D call: TRBD2 (5 bases). Trimming stripped 1 base from V and 0 bases from J, with 7 bases between. CDR3 length: 15 residues. Germline CDR1 SGHAT, CDR2 FQNNGV. CDR3 in DNA: TGTGCCAGCAGCTTAGGAGGGCTAGCCAAAAACATTCAGTACTTC. Translated, it gives CASSLGGLAKNIQYF. Complete variable domain (other parts from reference TRBV11-2 and TRBJ2-4): EAGVAQSPRYKIIEKRQSVAFWCNPISGHATLYWYQQILGQGPKLLIQFQNNGVVDDSQLPKDRFSAERLKGVDSTLKIQPAKLEDSAVYLCASSLGGLAKNIQYFGAGTRLSVL.

V gene TRBV7-8 combines with J gene TRBJ1-2, with TRBD1 identical over 7 bases. The CDR3 sequence is 16 residues long. J was trimmed by 4 bases and V by 5 bases; bases with no gene match: 13. CDR1 and CDR2 (germline): SGHVS, FQNEAQ. CDR3 DNA: TGTGCCAGCAGCCCCGCAAGACAGGGTCTCGCCTATGGCTACACCTTC. Amino acids: CASSPARQGLAYGYTF.

This clone has only one observation. This chain links TRBV7-2 with TRBJ2-7, with 8 bases that match TRBD2. The germline gives CDR1 SGHTA, CDR2 FQGNSA. The CDR3 spans 16 residues. The trim removed 1 base at V and 6 bases at J, leaving 11 bases unmatched. CDR3 bases: TGTGCCAGCAGCTTAGAAGCCAGCGGGGGAATGGGCGAGCAGTACTTC. This translates into CASSLEASGGMGEQYF.

This chain links TRBV10-2 with TRBJ2-7; 8 bases are a match to TRBD1. Trimming removed 6 bases from V and 2 bases from J; junction bases left unmatched: 9. The CDR3 sequence is 15 residues long. Germline V gene sequence: CDR1 WSHSY, CDR2 SAAADI. DNA for the CDR3: TGCGCCAGCAGGCCCCGGGGACAGGTGGCCTACGAGCAGTACTTC. It specifies CASRPRGQVAYEQYF.

J is TRBJ2-5 and V is TRBV5-1; 8 positions agree with TRBD2. The trim removed 9 bases at V and 3 bases at J, leaving 4 bases unmatched. CDR3 size: 12 residues. CDR1 SGHRS and CDR2 YFSETQ come from the germline V gene. CDR3 sequence: CANTSGEETQYF. The CDR3, as DNA: TGCGCCAACACTAGCGGCGAAGAGACCCAGTACTTC.

This clone has only a few counts. This chain links TRBV4-1 with TRBJ2-2; tentatively, D is TRBD2 (6 bases). V lost 3 bases and J lost 4, with 15 bases in between. CDR1 MGHRA and CDR2 YSYEKL come from the germline V gene. The CDR3 has 16 amino acids. CDR3 protein: CASSHEAEGTTGELFF. DNA of the CDR3: TGCGCCAGCAGCCACGAAGCGGAGGGGACCACCGGGGAGCTGTTTTTT.

This clone appeared once. The chain's CDR3 is CASSHGSGSLNEQFF. In DNA form, the CDR3 reads TGCGCCAGCAGCCATGGTAGCGGGAGTTTAAATGAGCAGTTCTTC. The chain carries TRBV4-1 and TRBJ2-1, with TRBD2 matching 9 bases. The CDR3 contains 15 residues. Germline CDR1 reads MGHRA; CDR2 reads YSYEKL. Trimming cost V 3 bases and J 7 bases; bases outside gene matches: 7.

The chain combines TRBV7-9 with TRBJ2-7; D unresolved. Germline V gene data show CDR1 as SEHNR and CDR2 as FQNEAQ (reference sequence). The CDR3 contains 13 residues. Trimming took 5 bases from V and 3 from J, leaving 11 bases between them. CDR3 coding DNA: TGTGCCAGCAGCCATGTCGGTTTCTACGAGCAGTACTTC. This translates into CASSHVGFYEQYF.

The V gene is TRBV19, the J gene TRBJ1-2; D call uncertain. Deletions cut 1 base from V and 4 bases from J, with 13 bases between. Germline loops: CDR1 LNHDA, CDR2 SQIVND (reference sequence). This CDR3 region has 15 residues. DNA for the CDR3: TGTGCCAGTAGTATAGGAGCGGATACTTTCTATGGCTACACCTTC. Protein sequence: CASSIGADTFYGYTF.

This chain uses TRBV7-2 with TRBJ2-6; TRBD1 might be the D (5 bases). Trimming shortened V by 0 bases and J by 0 bases, and 12 bases separated the two germline ends. CDR3 length: 18 residues. CDR1 and CDR2 (germline): SGHTA, FQGNSA. The CDR3 DNA reads as TGTGCCAGCAGCTTAGCCACCATTGACAGCTCTGGGGCCAACGTCCTGACTTTC. Its translation is CASSLATIDSSGANVLTF.

The rearrangement uses TRBV5-1 and TRBJ2-1; 8 positions agree with TRBD1. Germline V gives CDR1 SGHRS, CDR2 YFSETQ. The trim removed 1 base at V and 5 bases at J, leaving 11 bases unmatched. There are 17 residues in the CDR3. DNA of the CDR3: TGCGCCAGCAGCTTGCACGGACAGGGCCCTACGGACAATGAGCAGTTCTTC. Amino acids: CASSLHGQGPTDNEQFF.

J is TRBJ1-1 and V is TRBV5-8; D might be TRBD1 (5 bases). V gave up 2 bases and J gave up 6 bases, with 14 bases separating them. CDR1 and CDR2 (germline): SGHTS, YDEGEE. CDR3 length: 14 amino acids. CDR3 sequence: CASSLRRGNPEAFF. CDR3 DNA: TGTGCCAGCAGCTTACGTCGGGGGAATCCTGAAGCTTTCTTT.

The CDR3 reads CASSQVTGSNTGELFF. The CDR3 nucleotides read TGCGCCAGCAGCCAAGTTACAGGGAGTAACACCGGGGAGCTGTTTTTT. This chain uses TRBV4-3 with TRBJ2-2, with D possibly TRBD1 on 6 matching bases. Germline-derived CDR1 and CDR2 are LGHNA and YSLEER. The germline V and J ends were trimmed by 1 base and 2 bases, with 11 bases remaining between them. There are 16 residues in the CDR3.

The chain links TRBV11-2 to TRBJ2-7, with TRBD1 identical over 11 bases. Germline CDR1 is SGHAT and CDR2 is FQNNGV. V was pared by 6 bases and J by 6 bases, with 10 bases of the junction left unmatched. This CDR3 has 15 amino acids. CDR3 region: CASSYPGQGDGEQYF. CDR3 bases: TGTGCCAGCAGTTACCCGGGACAGGGGGACGGCGAGCAGTACTTC.

The chain links TRBV14 to TRBJ2-1; a weak D match, TRBD1 (6 bases). The length of the CDR3 is 20 residues. Germline lookup yields CDR1 SGHDN and CDR2 FVKESK. The V end was cut by 0 bases, the J end by 8 bases, with 29 bases between. The CDR3 is CASSQDKRVGTPQTTDEQFF. CDR3 DNA sequence: TGTGCCAGCAGCCAAGATAAACGGGTGGGGACACCACAAACCACAGATGAGCAGTTCTTC. The entire variable domain, with the rest obtained from reference TRBV14 and TRBJ2-1, is as follows: EAGVTQFPSHSVIEKGQTVTLRCDPISGHDNLYWYRRVMGKEIKFLLHFVKESKQDESGMPNNRFLAERTGGTYSTLKVQPAELEDSGVYFCASSQDKRVGTPQTTDEQFFGPGTRLTVL.

The genes are TRBV7-2 and TRBJ2-7; possibly TRBD1 for D (5 bases). V lost 6 bases and J 5 bases, leaving 11 bases between the germline ends. Germline V lookup: CDR1 SGHTA, CDR2 FQGNSA. CDR3 length: 12 amino acids. For the CDR3, the DNA is TGTGCCAGCAGTTCGAAGGGGAACGAGCAGTACTTC. This encodes CASSSKGNEQYF. The variable domain in full, with the rest retrieved from reference TRBV7-2 and TRBJ2-7, is GAGVSQSPSNKVTEKGKDVELRCDPISGHTALYWYRQSLGQGLEFLIYFQGNSAPDKSGLPSDRFSAERTGGSVSTLTIQRTQQEDSAVYLCASSSKGNEQYFGPGTRLTVT.

The chain couples TRBV6-5 to TRBJ1-4; no firm D call. This CDR3 comprises 16 residues. Trimming took off 0 bases at V and 4 bases at J, with 12 bases between the two ends. Germline lookup yields CDR1 MNHEY and CDR2 SVGAGI. The CDR3 is CASSYSSKESNEKLFF. The CDR3 nucleotides read TGTGCCAGCAGTTACTCGTCCAAAGAGAGTAATGAAAAACTGTTTTTT.